This T cell receptor (beta chain) was sequenced for a study of T cell responses to AZD1222 COVID-19 vaccine. TCRdb's table, derived via immunoSEQ multiplex PCR, lists solely in-frame clones and lacks some. The table records about 130,000 clones, more than 70% of them present only once. Looked up from germline, CDR1 is MGHRA and CDR2 is YSYEKL. The CDR3 totals 15 residues. Trimming removed 3 bases from V and 1 base from J; junction bases left unmatched: 4. This TCR derives from an adult in good health. Sequenced material: peripheral blood, taken on day 0 of AZD1222 vaccination. V gene TRBV4-1 combines with J gene TRBJ2-7, with TRBD1 matching 9 bases. The CDR3 DNA reads TGCGCCAGCAGCCAGGACAGGGGAGCTTCCTACGAGCAGTACTTC. This translates into CASSQDRGASYEQYF.